This TCR beta chain was captured by sequencing in a study of Ad26.COV2.S vaccination and SARS-CoV-2 variants. The treatment here: 15 to 20 received Ad26.COV2.S at low or high dose, single or two shots; roughly five received placebo; per-sample allocation not given. The samples date from day 63 after the first vaccine or placebo injection. The method was immunoSEQ multiplex PCR; TCRdb's version includes in-frame clones alone and lacks a portion of them. The sample contains 350,000 to 450,000 clones, about 91% of which appear only once. Germline loops: CDR1 KGHSH, CDR2 LQKENI. The CDR3 runs 14 residues. Germline trimming cut 4 bases from V and 4 bases from J; bases unmatched to any gene: 6. Details on this clone: The antigen is unknown.

General study results and limits: Estimates derived from TCR breadth and depth analyses may have underestimated total T cell responses.

The chain recombines TRBV18 with TRBJ2-7, with 8 bases that match TRBD1. Sequences were derived from peripheral blood, sampled in a trial of Ad26.COV2.S vaccine versus placebo. The clonotype was recovered from a person aged 18-60 years who received the Ad26.COV2.S COVID-19 vaccine or a placebo. The CDR3 loop reads CASSLQGAGYEQYF. DNA of the CDR3: TGTGCCAGCTCACTCCAGGGGGCCGGGTACGAGCAGTACTTC. The variable domain in full, with the rest retrieved from reference TRBV18 and TRBJ2-7, is NAGVMQNPRHLVRRRGQEARLRCSPMKGHSHVYWYRQLPEEGLKFMVYLQKENIIDESGMPKERFSAEFPKEGPSILRIQQVVRGDSAAYFCASSLQGAGYEQYFGPGTRLTVT.